This T cell receptor beta chain was retrieved from a study of blood T cell repertoires in COVID-19. Sequencing used immunoSEQ multiplex PCR; TCRdb keeps in-frame clones, though not all of them. The sample gives 450,000 or so clones, about 87% of which show up once; about 0.91% is in the top ten. Per the germline V gene, CDR1 is LNHDA and CDR2 is SQIVND (reference sequence). V shed 4 bases and J 7 bases; nucleotides not matched to a gene: 4. This CDR3 has 15 amino acids. V and J are TRBV19 and TRBJ1-6; TRBD1 matches at 10 bases. The sample comprised peripheral blood. The clonotype was recovered from a man aged 18 to 29 with COVID-19, enrolled during active disease. CDR3 in amino acids: CASSTGQGPNSPLHF. The CDR3 DNA reads TGTGCCAGTAGTACGGGACAGGGGCCGAATTCACCCCTCCACTTT. The variable domain in full, completed from reference TRBV19 and TRBJ1-6, reads DGGITQSPKYLFRKEGQNVTLSCEQNLNHDAMYWYRQDPGQGLRLIYYSQIVNDFQKGDIAEGYSVSREKKESFPLTVTSAQKNPTAFYLCASSTGQGPNSPLHFGNGTRLTVT.